This T cell receptor (beta chain) emerged from a study of T cells in women clearing cervical HPV infection. TCRdb's table, derived via immunoSEQ multiplex PCR, lists solely in-frame clones and lacks some. Its table lists tens of thousands of clones. In germline, CDR1 is SGHNT, CDR2 YYREEE (reference sequence). This CDR3 comprises 15 residues. Trimming cost V 4 bases and J 1 base; bases outside gene matches: 7. With regard to this clone: The sequence runs out 3 residues before the end of the CDR3; the remainder is reconstructed from the germline J gene.

The chain uses TRBV5-4 and TRBJ1-2, with TRBD1 matching over 7 bases. Input material: blood buffy coat. The clonotype was recovered from a woman between 18 and 75 years old with a cervical HPV16 infection that either progressed to CIN3+ or cleared (not recorded which). Partial CDR3 DNA: TGTGCCAGCAGCCCTGACAGGGCCCTTAACTATGGC. It yields the protein CASSPDRALNYG. The whole CDR3 sequence reads CASSPDRALNYGYTF.